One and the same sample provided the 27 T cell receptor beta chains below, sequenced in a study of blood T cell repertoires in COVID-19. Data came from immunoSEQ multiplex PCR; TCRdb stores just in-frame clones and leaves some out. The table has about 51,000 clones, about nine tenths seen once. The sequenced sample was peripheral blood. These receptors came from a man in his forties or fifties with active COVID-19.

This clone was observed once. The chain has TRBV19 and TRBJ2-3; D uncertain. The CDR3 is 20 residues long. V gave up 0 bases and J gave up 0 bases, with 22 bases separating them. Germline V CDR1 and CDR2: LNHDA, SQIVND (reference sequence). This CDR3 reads CASSIDPIITGFSSTDTQYF. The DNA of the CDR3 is TGTGCCAGTAGTATAGATCCTATTATAACGGGTTTTTCTAGCACAGATACGCAGTATTTT. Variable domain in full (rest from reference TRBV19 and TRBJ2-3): DGGITQSPKYLFRKEGQNVTLSCEQNLNHDAMYWYRQDPGQGLRLIYYSQIVNDFQKGDIAEGYSVSREKKESFPLTVTSAQKNPTAFYLCASSIDPIITGFSSTDTQYFGPGTRLTVL.

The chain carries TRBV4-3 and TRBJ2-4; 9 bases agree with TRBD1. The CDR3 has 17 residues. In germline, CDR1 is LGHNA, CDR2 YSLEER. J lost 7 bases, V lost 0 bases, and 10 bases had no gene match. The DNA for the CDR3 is TGCGCCAGCAGCCAAGATGGGTCTCGGACAGGGGCGAACATTCAGTACTTC. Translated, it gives CASSQDGSRTGANIQYF.

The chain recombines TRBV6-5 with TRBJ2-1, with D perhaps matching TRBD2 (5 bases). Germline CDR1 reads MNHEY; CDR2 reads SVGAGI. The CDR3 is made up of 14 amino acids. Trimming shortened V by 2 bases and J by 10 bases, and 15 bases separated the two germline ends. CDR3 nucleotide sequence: TGTGCCAGCAGTTACAATAGAGGGTGGCAGGAGCAGTTCTTC. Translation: CASSYNRGWQEQFF.

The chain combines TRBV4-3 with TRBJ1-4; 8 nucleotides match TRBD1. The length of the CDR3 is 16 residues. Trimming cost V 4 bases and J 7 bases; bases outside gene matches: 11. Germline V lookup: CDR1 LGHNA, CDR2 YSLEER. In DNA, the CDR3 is TGCGCCAGCAGCCTCCGGGCGGGACAGGAAGGTGAAAAACTGTTTTTT. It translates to CASSLRAGQEGEKLFF.

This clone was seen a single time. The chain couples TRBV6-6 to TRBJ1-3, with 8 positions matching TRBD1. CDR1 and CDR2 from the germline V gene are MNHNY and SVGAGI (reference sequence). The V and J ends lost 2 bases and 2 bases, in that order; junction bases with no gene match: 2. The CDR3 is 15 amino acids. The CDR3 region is CASSYPQGAGNTIYF. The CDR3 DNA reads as TGTGCCAGCAGTTACCCACAGGGGGCTGGAAACACCATATATTTT.

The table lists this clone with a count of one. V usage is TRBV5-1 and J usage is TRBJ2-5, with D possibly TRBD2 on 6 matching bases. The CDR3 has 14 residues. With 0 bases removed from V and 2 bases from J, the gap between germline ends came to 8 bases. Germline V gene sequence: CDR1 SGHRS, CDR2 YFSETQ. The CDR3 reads CASSLGLDQETQYF. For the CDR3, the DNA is TGCGCCAGCAGCTTGGGACTAGATCAAGAGACCCAGTACTTC.

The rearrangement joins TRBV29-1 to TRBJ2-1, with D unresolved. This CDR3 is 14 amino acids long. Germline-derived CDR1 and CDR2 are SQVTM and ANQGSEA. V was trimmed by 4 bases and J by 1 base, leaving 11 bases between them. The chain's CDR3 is CSVVPRSSYNEQFF. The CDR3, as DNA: TGCAGCGTTGTACCTCGGTCGTCCTACAATGAGCAGTTCTTC.

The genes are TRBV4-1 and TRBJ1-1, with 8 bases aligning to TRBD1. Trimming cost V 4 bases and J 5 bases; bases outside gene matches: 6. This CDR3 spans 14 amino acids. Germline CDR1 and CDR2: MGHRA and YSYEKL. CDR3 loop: CASSPRQGITEAFF. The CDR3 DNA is TGCGCCAGCAGCCCAAGACAGGGGATAACTGAAGCTTTCTTT.

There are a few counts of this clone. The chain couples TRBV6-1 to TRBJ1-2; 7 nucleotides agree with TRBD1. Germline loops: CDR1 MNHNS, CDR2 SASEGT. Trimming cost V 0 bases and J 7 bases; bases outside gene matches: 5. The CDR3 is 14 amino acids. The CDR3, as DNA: TGTGCCAGCAGTGAAGCGTGGCAGGGGGGTGGCTACACCTTC. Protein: CASSEAWQGGGYTF.

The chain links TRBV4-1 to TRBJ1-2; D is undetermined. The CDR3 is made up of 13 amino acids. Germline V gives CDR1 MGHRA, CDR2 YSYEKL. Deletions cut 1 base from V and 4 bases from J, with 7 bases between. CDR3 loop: CASSQGGRYGYTF. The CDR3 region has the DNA TGCGCCAGCAGCCAAGGAGGGCGCTATGGCTACACCTTC.

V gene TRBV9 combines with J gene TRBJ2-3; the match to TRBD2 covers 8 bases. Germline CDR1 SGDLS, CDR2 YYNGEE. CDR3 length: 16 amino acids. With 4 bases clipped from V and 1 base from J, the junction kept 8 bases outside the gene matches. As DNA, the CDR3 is TGTGCCAGCAGCCCCCGGGGGGGCCGGGGCACAGATACGCAGTATTTT. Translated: CASSPRGGRGTDTQYF.

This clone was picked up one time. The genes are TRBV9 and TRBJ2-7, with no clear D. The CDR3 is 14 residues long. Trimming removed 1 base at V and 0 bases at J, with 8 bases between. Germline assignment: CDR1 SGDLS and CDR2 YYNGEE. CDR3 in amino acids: CASSVTPASYEQYF. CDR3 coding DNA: TGTGCCAGCAGCGTAACTCCCGCCTCCTACGAGCAGTACTTC.

CDR3 protein: CASSPRTVFSYEQYF. DNA for the CDR3: TGTGCCAGCAGCCCTCGGACAGTATTCTCCTACGAGCAGTACTTC. J is TRBJ2-7 and V is TRBV3-1 (or the pseudogene TRBV3-2); weak D call: TRBD1 (6 bases). Germline CDR1 LGHDT, CDR2 YNNKEL (reference sequence). The CDR3 is made up of 15 amino acids. Trimming took 4 bases from V and 0 from J, leaving 13 bases between them.

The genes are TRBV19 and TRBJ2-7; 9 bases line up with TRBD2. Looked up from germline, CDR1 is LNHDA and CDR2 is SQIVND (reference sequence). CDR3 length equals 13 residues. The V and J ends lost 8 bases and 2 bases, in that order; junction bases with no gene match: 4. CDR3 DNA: TGTGCCAGTCGGATAGCGGGGGCCTACGAGCAGTACTTC. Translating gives CASRIAGAYEQYF.

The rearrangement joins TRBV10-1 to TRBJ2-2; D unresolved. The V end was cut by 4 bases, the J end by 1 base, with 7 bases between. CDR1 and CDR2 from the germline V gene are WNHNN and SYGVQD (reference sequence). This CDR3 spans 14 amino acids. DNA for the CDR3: TGCGCCAGCAGTGCGATGAGGAACACCGGGGAGCTGTTTTTT. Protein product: CASSAMRNTGELFF.

This CDR3 is CASSTGGAQYF. The CDR3 DNA is TGTGCCAGCAGCACAGGGGGGGCCCAGTACTTC. J is TRBJ2-5 and V is TRBV5-6, with a weak D call TRBD1 (8 bases). Trimming cost V 4 bases and J 9 bases, with 10 bases left between them. The CDR3 totals 11 residues. The germline V gene has CDR1 SGHDT and CDR2 YYEEEE. Full variable domain (remainder filled in from reference TRBV5-6 and TRBJ2-5): DAGVTQSPTHLIKTRGQQVTLRCSPKSGHDTVSWYQQALGQGPQFIFQYYEEEERQRGNFPDRFSGHQFPNYSSELNVNALLLGDSALYLCASSTGGAQYFGPGTRLLVL.

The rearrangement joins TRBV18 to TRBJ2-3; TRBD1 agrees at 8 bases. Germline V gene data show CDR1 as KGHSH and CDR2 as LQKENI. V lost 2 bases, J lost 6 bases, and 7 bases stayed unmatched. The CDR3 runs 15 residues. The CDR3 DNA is TGTGCCAGCTCACCAAGGACAGGGATTTCCGATACGCAGTATTTT. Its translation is CASSPRTGISDTQYF.

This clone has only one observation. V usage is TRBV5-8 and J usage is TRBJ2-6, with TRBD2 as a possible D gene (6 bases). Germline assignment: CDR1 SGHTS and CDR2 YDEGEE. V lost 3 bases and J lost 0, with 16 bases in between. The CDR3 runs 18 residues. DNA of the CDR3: TGTGCCAGCAGCTATCTGGAGGGACGGAGCTCTGGGGCCAACGTCCTGACTTTC. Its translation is CASSYLEGRSSGANVLTF.

CDR3 sequence (DNA): TGTGCCAGCAGCTTGAGGGAGGAAGCTTTCTTT. Translating it yields CASSLREEAFF. The chain uses TRBV5-5 and TRBJ1-1; D not certain. Germline assignment: CDR1 SGHKS and CDR2 YYEKEE (reference sequence). The CDR3 loop spans 11 amino acids. The V end lost 1 base, the J end lost 8 bases, and 6 bases lay between the germline ends.

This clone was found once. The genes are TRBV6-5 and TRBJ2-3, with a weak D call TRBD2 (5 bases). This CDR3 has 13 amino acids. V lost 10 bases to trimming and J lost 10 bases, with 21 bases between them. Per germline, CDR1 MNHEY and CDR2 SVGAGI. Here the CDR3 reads CATTSLTPAAQYF. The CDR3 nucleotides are TGTGCCACGACTTCTTTGACCCCAGCGGCGCAGTATTTT.

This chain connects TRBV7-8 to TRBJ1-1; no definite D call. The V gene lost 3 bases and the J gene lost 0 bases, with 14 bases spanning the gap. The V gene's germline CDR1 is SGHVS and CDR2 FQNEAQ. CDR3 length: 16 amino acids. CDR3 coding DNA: TGTGCCAGCAGCTTGCCGACGGGAAGCATGAACACTGAAGCTTTCTTT. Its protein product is CASSLPTGSMNTEAFF.

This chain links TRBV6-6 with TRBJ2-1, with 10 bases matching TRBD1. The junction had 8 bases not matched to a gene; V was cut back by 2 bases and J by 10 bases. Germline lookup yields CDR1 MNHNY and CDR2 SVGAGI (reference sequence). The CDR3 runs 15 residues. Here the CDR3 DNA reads TGTGCCAGCAGTTACGGGACAGGGGCAAATAGGGAGCAGTTCTTC. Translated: CASSYGTGANREQFF.

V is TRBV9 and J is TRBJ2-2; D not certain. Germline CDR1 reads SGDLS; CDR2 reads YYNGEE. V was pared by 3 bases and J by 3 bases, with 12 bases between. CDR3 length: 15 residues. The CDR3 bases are TGTGCCAGCAGCGGGCGGCAGACCTACACCGGGGAGCTGTTTTTT. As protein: CASSGRQTYTGELFF.

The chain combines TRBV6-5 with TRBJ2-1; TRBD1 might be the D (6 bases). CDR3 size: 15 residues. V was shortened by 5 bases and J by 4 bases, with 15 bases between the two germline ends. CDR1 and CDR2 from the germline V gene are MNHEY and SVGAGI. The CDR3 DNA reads TGTGCCAGCAGTCCAGGGACACTGGGGTACAATGAGCAGTTCTTC. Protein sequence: CASSPGTLGYNEQFF.

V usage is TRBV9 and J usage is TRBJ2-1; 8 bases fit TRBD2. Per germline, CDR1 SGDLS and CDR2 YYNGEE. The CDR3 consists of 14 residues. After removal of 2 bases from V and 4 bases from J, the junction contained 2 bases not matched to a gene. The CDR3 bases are TGTGCCAGCAGCGTCACTAGCGGATACAATGAGCAGTTCTTC. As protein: CASSVTSGYNEQFF.

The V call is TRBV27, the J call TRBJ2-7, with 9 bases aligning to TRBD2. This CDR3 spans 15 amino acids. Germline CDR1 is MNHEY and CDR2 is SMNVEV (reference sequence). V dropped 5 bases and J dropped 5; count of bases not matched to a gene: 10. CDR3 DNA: TGTGCCAGCAGTCCCCTTAGGACTAGCGTGAACGAGCAGTACTTC. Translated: CASSPLRTSVNEQYF.

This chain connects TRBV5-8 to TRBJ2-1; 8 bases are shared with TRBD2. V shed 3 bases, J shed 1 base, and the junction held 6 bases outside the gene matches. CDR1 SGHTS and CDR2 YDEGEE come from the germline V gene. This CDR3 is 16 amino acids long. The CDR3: CASSSPASGSYNEQFF. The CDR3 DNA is TGTGCCAGCAGCTCCCCGGCTAGCGGGTCCTACAATGAGCAGTTCTTC.